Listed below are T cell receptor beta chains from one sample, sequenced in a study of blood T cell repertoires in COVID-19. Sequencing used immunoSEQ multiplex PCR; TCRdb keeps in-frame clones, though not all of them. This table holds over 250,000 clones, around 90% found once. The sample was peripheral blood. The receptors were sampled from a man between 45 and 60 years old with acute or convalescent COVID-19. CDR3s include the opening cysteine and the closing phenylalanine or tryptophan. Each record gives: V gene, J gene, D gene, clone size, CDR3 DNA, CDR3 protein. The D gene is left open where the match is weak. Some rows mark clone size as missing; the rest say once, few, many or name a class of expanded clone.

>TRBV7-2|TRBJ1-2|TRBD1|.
TGTGCCAGCAGCTTAACGGACAGGACCTATGGCTACACCTTC
CASSLTDRTYGYTF
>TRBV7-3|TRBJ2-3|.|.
TGTGCCAGCAGTCGAGCGGTCGCAGATACGCAGTATTTT
CASSRAVADTQYF
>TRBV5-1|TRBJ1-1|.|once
TGCGCCAGCAGCCCACAGGGCACTGAAGCTTTCTTT
CASSPQGTEAFF
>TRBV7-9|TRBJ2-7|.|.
TGTGCCAGCAGCTCCCTTCGACAGGACAGCTCCTACGAGCAGTACTTC
CASSSLRQDSSYEQYF
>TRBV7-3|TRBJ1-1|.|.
TGTGCCAGCAGCTTATACAACCCAATGAACACTGAAGCTTTCTTT
CASSLYNPMNTEAFF
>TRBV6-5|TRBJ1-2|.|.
TGTGCCAGCAGTTACTCGGTTTCAGGGCTCTATGGCTACACCTTC
CASSYSVSGLYGYTF
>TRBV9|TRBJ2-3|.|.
TGTGCCAGCAGCGTCACTACGATGGATACGCAGTATTTT
CASSVTTMDTQYF
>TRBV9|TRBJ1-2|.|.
TGTGCCAGCAGCGTAGAGGCAGGGGCCGGTGGCTACACCTTC
CASSVEAGAGGYTF
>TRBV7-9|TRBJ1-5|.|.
TGTGCCAGCAGCTTATCGGAAGCCAGGGAGCCCCAGCATTTT
CASSLSEAREPQHF
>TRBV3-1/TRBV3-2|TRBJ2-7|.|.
TGTGCCAGCAGCCAAGATCAGGCGGGGAGGTACGAGCAGTACTTC
CASSQDQAGRYEQYF
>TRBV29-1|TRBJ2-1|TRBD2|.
TGCAGCGGCCAACTAGCGGGGGGGCCCAATGAGCAGTTCTTC
CSGQLAGGPNEQFF
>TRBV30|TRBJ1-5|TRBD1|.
TGTGCCTGGAACCCGGGACAGGGGTTAGGGAGCAATCAGCCCCAGCATTTT
CAWNPGQGLGSNQPQHF
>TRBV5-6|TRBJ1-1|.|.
TGTGCCAGCAGCACCCAGGGAGGGCCCGTCTTAGCTTTCTTT
CASSTQGGPVLAFF
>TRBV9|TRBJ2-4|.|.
TGTGCCAGCAGCCTCGGGGTGGGCAAAAACATTCAGTACTTC
CASSLGVGKNIQYF
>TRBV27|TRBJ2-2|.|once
TGTGCCAGCAGTTTATCCCGGGGAGAGACCGGGGAGCTGTTTTTT
CASSLSRGETGELFF
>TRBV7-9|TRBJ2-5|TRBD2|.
TGTGCCACAACCCCTAGCGGGGGGCCCTTTGAGACCCAGTACTTC
CATTPSGGPFETQYF
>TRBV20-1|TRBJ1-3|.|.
TGCAGTGCTAGTCGCCGGGGTGTCTGGTCCGGAAACACCATATATTTT
CSASRRGVWSGNTIYF
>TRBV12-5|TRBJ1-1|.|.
TGTGCTAGTGGTTTGGTCCTGGCACCCAACACTGAAGCTTTCTTT
CASGLVLAPNTEAFF
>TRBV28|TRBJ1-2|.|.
TGTGCCAGCAGCCTTAACCTGGGCAGGGGCACGCTTGGCTACACCTTC
CASSLNLGRGTLGYTF
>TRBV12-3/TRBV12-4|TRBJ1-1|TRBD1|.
TGTGCCAGCAGTCCCGGACAGGGGAAAGCTTTCTTT
CASSPGQGKAFF
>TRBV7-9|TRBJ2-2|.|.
TGTGCCAGCAGCCCGAGCGGTCAGGGGACCGGGGAGCTGTTTTTT
CASSPSGQGTGELFF
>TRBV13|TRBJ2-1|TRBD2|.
TGTGCCAGCAGCTTAGAGGTAGCGGGGGGCTTCTACAATGAGCAGTTCTTC
CASSLEVAGGFYNEQFF